The 11 T cell receptor beta chains below come from one sample, sequenced in a study of blood T cell repertoires in COVID-19. The method was immunoSEQ multiplex PCR; TCRdb's version includes in-frame clones alone and lacks a portion of them. The sample includes under 300,000 clones, around 90% seen only once; the top ten take about 0.94%. The sample comprised peripheral blood. The origin of the receptors is a woman in her forties who had recovered from COVID-19.

V is TRBV7-2 and J is TRBJ1-3; TRBD1 matches at 7 bases. Germline CDR1 is SGHTA and CDR2 is FQGNSA. The trim removed 6 bases at V and 0 bases at J, leaving 5 bases unmatched. The CDR3 runs to 15 residues. CDR3 in amino acids: CASRRTGDSGNTIYF. CDR3 DNA sequence: TGTGCCAGCAGGCGTACAGGGGACTCTGGAAACACCATATATTTT.

The chain has TRBV5-6 and TRBJ1-3, with 9 bases fitting TRBD1. Trimming took 3 bases from V and 0 from J; bases not matched to a gene: 7. This CDR3 region has 17 residues. Germline V gene sequence: CDR1 SGHDT, CDR2 YYEEEE. CDR3 amino acids: CASSYRGTGLSGNTIYF. The DNA for the CDR3 is TGTGCCAGCAGCTACAGAGGGACAGGGCTCTCTGGAAACACCATATATTTT.

This chain uses TRBV11-2 with TRBJ1-1, with 8 bases matching TRBD1. The CDR3 extends over 14 amino acids. With V trimmed by 6 bases and J by 6 bases, 9 bases remained unmatched. The V gene's germline CDR1 is SGHAT and CDR2 FQNNGV. The CDR3 DNA reads as TGTGCCAGCAGGTTGACAGGGGCAGGCGCTGAAGCTTTCTTT. It translates to CASRLTGAGAEAFF.

The chain links TRBV30 to TRBJ1-2; D possibly corresponds to TRBD1 (5 bases). The CDR3 extends over 13 amino acids. Trimming pared 1 base from V and 4 bases from J, leaving 10 bases between. From germline, CDR1 is GTSNPN and CDR2 SVGIG (reference sequence). CDR3 sequence: CAWSERGLYGYTF. CDR3 DNA sequence: TGTGCCTGGAGTGAAAGGGGCCTCTATGGCTACACCTTC.

The rearrangement joins TRBV28 to TRBJ2-3; 13 bases agree with TRBD2. CDR1 is MDHEN, CDR2 SYDVKM, per germline. This CDR3 has 15 residues. Germline trimming cut 6 bases from V and 4 bases from J; bases unmatched to any gene: 4. CDR3 coding DNA: TGTGCCAGCAGAGGGACTAGCGGGATGCCAGATACGCAGTATTTT. The encoded protein is CASRGTSGMPDTQYF.

This chain uses TRBV19 with TRBJ2-7; TRBD2 agrees at 9 bases. The germline CDR1 and CDR2 sequences are LNHDA and SQIVND (reference sequence). Germline trimming cut 0 bases from V and 4 bases from J; bases unmatched to any gene: 7. The CDR3 is 16 residues long. CDR3 in DNA: TGTGCCAGTAGTATAGATGGTAGCGGGAGCGTTTACGAGCAGTACTTC. It translates to CASSIDGSGSVYEQYF. Based on the CDR3 plus reference TRBV19 and TRBJ2-7, the full variable domain is DGGITQSPKYLFRKEGQNVTLSCEQNLNHDAMYWYRQDPGQGLRLIYYSQIVNDFQKGDIAEGYSVSREKKESFPLTVTSAQKNPTAFYLCASSIDGSGSVYEQYFGPGTRLTVT.

The chain couples TRBV13 to TRBJ2-5; TRBD1 matches at 8 bases. Germline V gene lookup returns CDR1 PRHDT and CDR2 FYEKMQ (reference sequence). J was trimmed by 5 bases and V by 4 bases; bases with no gene match: 3. This CDR3 is 13 amino acids long. DNA for the CDR3: TGTGCCAGCAGCTCAGGGGGCTCGGAGACCCAGTACTTC. Protein sequence: CASSSGGSETQYF.

This clone was picked up one time. This chain joins TRBV29-1 and TRBJ2-1; 9 bases map to TRBD2. Germline assignment: CDR1 SQVTM and CDR2 ANQGSEA. This CDR3 is 15 amino acids long. Trimming took 7 bases from V and 7 from J; bases not matched to a gene: 14. The CDR3 is CSARIAGVRGNEQFF. The CDR3 DNA reads TGCAGCGCACGAATAGCGGGAGTTCGCGGGAATGAGCAGTTCTTC.

The V and J genes are TRBV6-5 and TRBJ2-3; 7 nucleotides align to TRBD2. This CDR3 comprises 14 residues. Trimming removed 2 bases from V and 5 bases from J; junction bases left unmatched: 4. Germline loops: CDR1 MNHEY, CDR2 SVGAGI. CDR3 in DNA: TGTGCCAGCAGTTACCTAGCGGCTCAAGATACGCAGTATTTT. Its protein is CASSYLAAQDTQYF.

V is TRBV10-3 and J is TRBJ2-3; 8 bases agree with TRBD2. The length of the CDR3 is 15 residues. Germline assignment: CDR1 ENHRY and CDR2 SYGVKD. The J segment lost 6 bases and the V segment lost 3 bases, leaving 8 bases of the junction unmatched. CDR3 sequence: CAISDPGRGGDTQYF. In DNA form, the CDR3 reads TGTGCCATCAGTGACCCCGGGAGGGGTGGCGATACGCAGTATTTT.

The genes are TRBV3-1 (or the pseudogene TRBV3-2) and TRBJ2-7; D unresolved. There are 14 residues in the CDR3. Germline CDR1 reads LGHDT; CDR2 reads YNNKEL (reference sequence). V gave up 0 bases and J gave up 9 bases, with 15 bases separating them. For the CDR3, the DNA is TGTGCCAGCAGCCAAGAAAGGTCATCTTGGAGGCAGTACTTC. This sequence encodes CASSQERSSWRQYF.